The 20 T cell receptor beta chains below were found in one sample sequenced in a study of cytomegalovirus exposure and HLA in healthy donors. The study ran its PCR with 60 Vbeta and 13 Jbeta primers. Assay used: immunoSEQ multiplex PCR; TCRdb lists only in-frame clones, some missing. The sample consists of 100,000 or so clones, roughly 74% of them appearing once. The sample comprised PBMCs. The receptors originated from a woman aged 40 to 50 in good health and CMV-seronegative.

This chain uses TRBV2 with TRBJ2-3; perhaps TRBD2 as D (6 bases). This CDR3 is built from 14 residues. Trimming took 8 bases from V and 6 from J, leaving 18 bases between them. CDR1 SNHLY and CDR2 FYNNEI come from the germline V gene. This CDR3 is CASAAGTGRDTQYF. Here the CDR3 DNA reads TGTGCCAGCGCCGCGGGAACGGGAAGGGATACGCAGTATTTT.

The rearrangement joins TRBV10-3 to TRBJ2-5; TRBD2 is a possible D gene (6 bases). There are 14 residues in the CDR3. Trimming shortened V by 6 bases and J by 4 bases, and 15 bases separated the two germline ends. Per the germline V gene, CDR1 is ENHRY and CDR2 is SYGVKD. CDR3 sequence reads: CAIRVGRGGETQYF. The CDR3 DNA reads TGTGCCATCAGGGTTGGTCGGGGAGGAGAGACCCAGTACTTC.

This sequence joins TRBV29-1 and TRBJ1-2; 7 bases match TRBD1. The CDR3 is made up of 12 amino acids. The germline V gene encodes CDR1 SQVTM and CDR2 ANQGSEA. Germline trimming cut 3 bases from V and 7 bases from J; bases unmatched to any gene: 5. CDR3 sequence (DNA): TGCAGCGTTGACACAGGGGAAGGTGGCTACACCTTC. Its protein product is CSVDTGEGGYTF.

This chain connects TRBV5-1 to TRBJ1-2; TRBD1 matches 7 bases. With 0 bases clipped from V and 6 bases from J, the junction kept 2 bases outside the gene matches. The CDR3 is 13 residues long. Per the germline V gene, CDR1 is SGHRS and CDR2 is YFSETQ. The DNA for the CDR3 is TGCGCCAGCAGCTTGGCAGGGGGACATGGCTACACCTTC. Protein sequence: CASSLAGGHGYTF.

V and J are TRBV6-5 and TRBJ2-1, with a possible D match to TRBD2 (5 bases). Germline CDR1 reads MNHEY; CDR2 reads SVGAGI. The CDR3 totals 15 residues. Trimming took off 5 bases at V and 5 bases at J, with 16 bases between the two ends. CDR3: CASSHRTGRHNEQFF. In DNA, the CDR3 is TGTGCCAGCAGTCACCGGACTGGGCGGCACAATGAGCAGTTCTTC.

V usage is TRBV4-3 and J usage is TRBJ1-5; D may be TRBD1 (6 bases). V gave up 0 bases and J gave up 9 bases, with 12 bases separating them. In germline, CDR1 is LGHNA, CDR2 YSLEER. This CDR3 region has 14 residues. The CDR3 DNA follows: TGCGCCAGCAGCCAAGAGGGGGCTGGAGGGCCCCAGCATTTT. Translated: CASSQEGAGGPQHF.

The V and J genes are TRBV9 and TRBJ1-1, with TRBD1 matching 10 bases. Germline CDR1 reads SGDLS; CDR2 reads YYNGEE. V trimming: 0 bases; J trimming: 8 bases; junction bases outside the gene matches: 16. There are 18 residues in the CDR3. The CDR3 bases are TGTGCCAGCAGCGTAGGACCAACAGCCGGGACAGGGGCGGCCGAAGCTTTCTTT. This encodes CASSVGPTAGTGAAEAFF. Using reference TRBV9 and TRBJ1-1 for the parts outside the CDR3, the full variable domain is DSGVTQTPKHLITATGQRVTLRCSPRSGDLSVYWYQQSLDQGLQFLIQYYNGEERAKGNILERFSAQQFPDLHSELNLSSLELGDSALYFCASSVGPTAGTGAAEAFFGQGTRLTVV.

The V call is TRBV5-1, the J call TRBJ2-7; 7 bases agree with TRBD1. This CDR3 comprises 14 residues. Trimming at V came to 0 bases and at J to 4 bases, leaving 4 bases not matched to a gene. CDR1 is SGHRS and CDR2 is YFSETQ in the germline V gene. CDR3 loop: CASSLAGQNYEQYF. CDR3 DNA sequence: TGCGCCAGCAGCTTGGCGGGACAGAATTACGAGCAGTACTTC.

In this sample, this clone turned up a few times. This chain connects TRBV28 to TRBJ1-5, with D tentatively TRBD1 (5 bases). Looked up from germline, CDR1 is MDHEN and CDR2 is SYDVKM. This CDR3 has 17 amino acids. Deletions cut 2 bases from V and 4 bases from J, with 18 bases between. The DNA for the CDR3 is TGTGCCAGCAGTTTAATGATCGGGGGACGTAGTAATCAGCCCCAGCATTTT. Translation gives CASSLMIGGRSNQPQHF.

The chain couples TRBV29-1 to TRBJ2-7; a weak D match, TRBD1 (5 bases). Germline V gene data show CDR1 as SQVTM and CDR2 as ANQGSEA. The V gene lost 7 bases and the J gene lost 6 bases, with 13 bases spanning the gap. The CDR3 length is 11 residues. The chain's CDR3 is CSAAGSAEQYF. The CDR3 DNA sequence: TGCAGCGCCGCAGGGTCGGCCGAGCAGTACTTC.

This chain connects TRBV30 to TRBJ2-3; 14 nucleotides match TRBD2. V lost 2 bases and J lost 1; bases outside the gene matches: 11. The CDR3 consists of 19 residues. The germline V gene encodes CDR1 GTSNPN and CDR2 SVGIG (reference sequence). The CDR3 DNA follows: TGTGCCTGGAGTTCCGGGAGGACTAGCGGGGGGAGGGGCACAGATACGCAGTATTTT. This sequence encodes CAWSSGRTSGGRGTDTQYF. Full variable domain (missing parts from reference TRBV30 and TRBJ2-3): SQTIHQWPATLVQPVGSPLSLECTVEGTSNPNLYWYRQAAGRGLQLLFYSVGIGQISSEVPQNLSASRPQDRQFILSSKKLLLSDSGFYLCAWSSGRTSGGRGTDTQYFGPGTRLTVL.

The chain joins TRBV30 to TRBJ2-7; D is possibly TRBD1 (6 bases). The CDR3 sequence is 14 residues long. Germline loops: CDR1 GTSNPN, CDR2 SVGIG (reference sequence). Trimming removed 5 bases at V and 4 bases at J, with 18 bases between. DNA for the CDR3: TGTGCCTGGGGAAAAACAGGGTTTTCATACGAGCAGTACTTC. This sequence encodes CAWGKTGFSYEQYF.

V gene TRBV18 combines with J gene TRBJ2-1; a possible D gene is TRBD2 (6 bases). CDR3 length: 15 residues. From germline, CDR1 is KGHSH and CDR2 LQKENI. V lost 3 bases to trimming and J lost 7 bases, with 16 bases between them. CDR3 coding DNA: TGTGCCAGCTCACCCGTAGCGGTATTGTGGAATGAGCAGTTCTTC. This translates into CASSPVAVLWNEQFF.

V and J are TRBV28 and TRBJ2-1, with D tentatively TRBD1 (6 bases). The CDR3 length is 12 residues. V shed 3 bases and J shed 8 bases, with 8 bases lying between them. CDR1 MDHEN and CDR2 SYDVKM come from the germline V gene. The CDR3 reads CASSLYRDEQFF. CDR3 bases: TGTGCCAGCAGTTTGTACAGGGATGAGCAGTTCTTC.

The V and J genes are TRBV6-5 and TRBJ2-7; 7 positions agree with TRBD2. V dropped 0 bases and J dropped 5; count of bases not matched to a gene: 10. The germline V gene has CDR1 MNHEY and CDR2 SVGAGI. The CDR3 totals 16 residues. This CDR3 is CASSYSVRREDHEQYF. Here the CDR3 DNA reads TGTGCCAGCAGTTACTCGGTTCGCCGGGAGGACCACGAGCAGTACTTC.

This sequence joins TRBV2 and TRBJ2-5; 11 nucleotides line up with TRBD2. The CDR3 has 13 amino acids. The germline CDR1 and CDR2 sequences are SNHLY and FYNNEI. V shed 4 bases and J 5 bases; nucleotides not matched to a gene: 0. The CDR3 DNA reads as TGTGCCAGCAGTGGGACTAGCGGGGAGACCCAGTACTTC. It encodes CASSGTSGETQYF.

J is TRBJ2-5 and V is TRBV11-3; D might be TRBD2 (6 bases). Germline CDR1 is SGHNT and CDR2 is YENEEA. CDR3 length: 15 amino acids. V lost 5 bases to trimming and J lost 5 bases, with 18 bases between them. The CDR3 spells CASSDYRTGGETQYF. DNA for the CDR3: TGTGCCAGCAGCGACTACAGGACTGGGGGGGAGACCCAGTACTTC.

The chain carries TRBV10-1 and TRBJ1-4; tentative D call: TRBD1 (5 bases). CDR3 length equals 11 residues. Per the germline V gene, CDR1 is WNHNN and CDR2 is SYGVQD (reference sequence). The ends were cut back, 7 bases at V and 12 bases at J, with 12 bases in the middle. This chain's CDR3 is CASTPLTELFF. CDR3 sequence (DNA): TGCGCCAGCACCCCCCTGACAGAACTGTTTTTT.

The V gene is TRBV11-3, the J gene TRBJ2-3, with 9 bases identical to TRBD2. The V gene's germline CDR1 is SGHNT and CDR2 YENEEA. The CDR3 extends over 20 amino acids. Trimming at V came to 5 bases and at J to 4 bases, leaving 22 bases not matched to a gene. The CDR3 nucleotides are TGTGCCAGCAGCCGGTCGGGAGGCGGGGGGGCCATCAGTGTGGCAGATACGCAGTATTTT. Encoded protein: CASSRSGGGGAISVADTQYF.

The rearrangement links TRBV6-5 to TRBJ1-5; D ambiguous. Between the trimmed V and J ends, which lost 2 bases and 5 bases, there was a span of 4 bases. Per germline, CDR1 MNHEY and CDR2 SVGAGI. The CDR3 covers 12 residues. The CDR3 region has the DNA TGTGCCAGCAGTTACGGAGATCAGCCCCAGCATTTT. Translated, it gives CASSYGDQPQHF.